This is a list of T cell receptor beta chains from one sample in a study of identical twins. TCRdb processed the 5' RACE reads anew with MiXCR; each CDR3 protein has one entry. The sample holds around 690,000 distinct CDR3 sequences, around 20% seen once. The sample was also linked to a second study, of T cells expressing NK-cell markers.

The specimen was PBMCs. These receptors were taken from a woman aged 18-35 years in good health. CDR3s include the opening cysteine and the closing phenylalanine or tryptophan. The D gene is left open where the match is weak. Only part of the rows carry a size: once, few, many, or a class if the clone is expanded.

J gene	clone size	V gene	CDR3 length	D gene	CDR3 protein	CDR3 DNA
TRBJ1-5	-	TRBV12-3/TRBV12-4	11	-	CAVGPGQPQHF	-
TRBJ2-7	-	TRBV9	14	-	CASSVSAGTYEQYF	TGTGCCAGCAGCGTATCGGCTGGTACCTACGAGCAGTACTTC
TRBJ1-5	few	TRBV4-2	17	TRBD1	CASSQDGPDRVWQPQHF	TGTGCCAGCAGCCAAGATGGGCCCGACAGGGTATGGCAGCCCCAGCATTTT
TRBJ2-7	few	TRBV20-1	18	-	CSARDPATGTGSSYEQYF	TGCAGTGCTAGAGATCCCGCCACCGGGACTGGGAGCTCCTACGAGCAGTACTTC
TRBJ2-3	few	TRBV7-3	14	-	CASSSNAYTDTQYF	TGTGCCAGCAGCTCAAATGCGTACACAGATACGCAGTATTTT
TRBJ2-3	-	TRBV11-2	19	-	CASSLRPSVGQFLTDTQYF	TGTGCCAGCAGCTTAAGGCCGTCTGTAGGACAGTTCCTCACAGATACGCAGTATTTT
TRBJ1-2	few	TRBV20-1	14	-	CSARDGGQSYGYTF	TGCAGTGCTAGAGATGGCGGACAGAGTTATGGCTACACCTTC
TRBJ2-6	-	TRBV5-1	16	-	CASSTGRSSGANVLTF	TGCGCCAGCAGCACCGGACGGTCCTCTGGGGCCAACGTCCTGACTTTC
TRBJ2-3	-	TRBV11-1	18	TRBD2	CASSPRLAGQGGADTQYF	TGTGCCAGCAGCCCCCGACTAGCGGGCCAAGGTGGGGCAGATACGCAGTATTTT
TRBJ2-1	few	TRBV29-1	14	-	CSGGPDPYGNEQFF	TGCAGCGGGGGTCCGGACCCATATGGTAATGAGCAGTTCTTC
TRBJ2-7	few	TRBV20-1	17	-	CSARRGGGHSAYYEQYF	TGCAGTGCTAGAAGGGGAGGGGGACATAGCGCTTACTACGAGCAGTACTTC
TRBJ1-1	few	TRBV10-3	13	TRBD1	CASWGQDLTEAFF	TGTGCCTCATGGGGACAGGACCTGACTGAAGCTTTCTTT
TRBJ1-2	few	TRBV12-3/TRBV12-4	14	-	CASTQRPQSYGYTF	TGTGCCAGCACCCAGAGGCCACAGAGCTATGGCTACACCTTC
TRBJ2-3	many	TRBV7-2	14	-	CASSLGPDWNTQYF	TGTGCCAGCAGCTTAGGTCCCGATTGGAATACGCAGTATTTT
TRBJ2-7	few	TRBV5-5	15	TRBD1	CASRGQGGGREEQYF	TGTGCCAGCAGGGGACAGGGTGGGGGCCGAGAAGAGCAGTACTTC
TRBJ2-7	few	TRBV3-1	15	-	CASSQEADSSYEQYF	TGTGCCAGCAGCCAAGAAGCGGATAGCTCCTACGAGCAGTACTTC
TRBJ2-2	-	TRBV5-1	15	-	CASSLPGGSTGELFF	TGCGCCAGCAGCTTGCCCGGAGGTAGCACCGGGGAGCTGTTTTTT
TRBJ2-1	few	TRBV7-9	15	TRBD2	CASSSQGLAGEEQFF	TGTGCCAGCAGCTCACAGGGACTAGCTGGTGAAGAGCAGTTCTTC
TRBJ2-5	-	TRBV12-3/TRBV12-4	13	-	CASSKDLQETQYF	TGTGCCAGCAGCAAGGATTTACAAGAGACCCAGTACTTC
TRBJ1-4	few	TRBV10-3	15	TRBD1	CAISEYDREGEKLFF	TGTGCCATCAGTGAATACGACAGGGAGGGGGAAAAACTGTTTTTT
TRBJ2-1	-	TRBV20-1	13	-	CSARDPQGGVQFF	TGCAGTGCTAGAGATCCCCAGGGAGGTGTGCAGTTCTTC
TRBJ2-3	once	TRBV12-3/TRBV12-4	13	-	CASSWAAQDTQYF	TGTGCCAGCAGCTGGGCCGCGCAGGATACGCAGTATTTT
TRBJ2-1	-	TRBV7-8	15	TRBD1	CARNKGAAAYNEQFF	TGTGCCAGGAATAAGGGGGCGGCCGCCTACAATGAGCAGTTCTTC
TRBJ2-3	many	TRBV20-1	13	TRBD2	CSAGGLAGDTQYF	TGCAGTGCTGGGGGACTAGCGGGAGATACGCAGTATTTT
TRBJ2-2	few	TRBV20-1	15	-	CSAREVGGNTGELFF	TGCAGTGCTAGAGAGGTGGGAGGGAACACCGGGGAGCTGTTTTTT
TRBJ2-7	few	TRBV3-1	16	TRBD2	CASSLRLAGSSYEQYF	TGTGCCAGCAGCCTAAGACTAGCGGGGAGCTCCTACGAGCAGTACTTC
TRBJ2-7	-	TRBV27	14	-	CASTHAGRAHEQYF	TGTGCCAGCACCCACGCGGGCAGGGCCCACGAGCAGTACTTC
TRBJ2-3	few	TRBV11-2	18	-	CASSLGPIISSRTDTQYF	TGTGCCAGCAGCTTAGGCCCAATCATCTCCTCTCGCACAGATACGCAGTATTTT
TRBJ1-5	-	TRBV4-3	15	-	CASSQGYRENQPQHF	TGCGCCAGCAGCCAAGGATACAGGGAGAATCAGCCCCAGCATTTT
TRBJ1-1	few	TRBV20-1	13	-	CSARGYKNTEAFF	TGCAGTGCTAGAGGATACAAGAACACTGAAGCTTTCTTT
TRBJ2-1	-	TRBV9	13	TRBD1	CASSGTGIDEQFF	TGTGCCAGCAGCGGGACAGGGATCGATGAGCAGTTCTTC
TRBJ1-5	many	TRBV12-3/TRBV12-4	14	-	CASRRLESNQPQHF	TGTGCCAGCAGGCGACTGGAGAGCAATCAGCCCCAGCATTTT
TRBJ2-1	few	TRBV4-1	16	TRBD2	CARSLAGRWPCNEQFF	TGCGCCAGAAGTCTAGCGGGGCGTTGGCCTTGCAATGAGCAGTTCTTC
TRBJ2-7	few	TRBV29-1	14	TRBD2	CSVRKSGGNGEQYF	TGCAGCGTACGAAAAAGCGGGGGCAACGGCGAGCAGTACTTC
TRBJ2-3	many	TRBV12-3/TRBV12-4	16	-	CASSFMVRTRTDTQYF	TGTGCCAGCAGTTTCATGGTCAGAACCCGCACAGATACGCAGTATTTT
TRBJ1-2	few	TRBV15	13	-	CATSPSWSYGYTF	TGTGCCACCAGCCCATCATGGAGCTATGGCTACACCTTC
TRBJ2-7	-	TRBV20-1	14	TRBD1	CSARDRALTNEQYF	TGCAGTGCTAGGGACAGGGCCCTCACGAACGAGCAGTACTTC
TRBJ2-7	-	TRBV5-1	15	TRBD1	CASSPGQTQTYEQYF	TGCGCCAGCAGCCCGGGACAGACGCAGACCTACGAGCAGTACTTC
TRBJ2-2	-	TRBV5-8	14	TRBD2	CASSPGLHSGVLFF	TGTGCCAGCAGCCCTGGCCTGCACAGCGGGGTGCTGTTTTTT
TRBJ2-7	few	TRBV29-1	15	-	CSVEGGGYSSYEQYF	TGCAGCGTTGAGGGCGGCGGGTATAGCTCCTACGAGCAGTACTTC
TRBJ1-5	few	TRBV10-3	12	-	CAIRDSNQPQHF	TGTGCCATCAGGGACAGCAATCAGCCCCAGCATTTT
TRBJ2-1	-	TRBV9	15	TRBD1	CASSVEGQYYNEQFF	TGTGCCAGCAGCGTAGAGGGACAGTACTACAATGAGCAGTTCTTC
TRBJ2-7	-	TRBV15	13	-	CATSRDQPYEQYF	TGTGCCACCAGCAGAGACCAGCCGTACGAGCAGTACTTC
TRBJ2-3	few	TRBV20-1	17	TRBD2	CSARGTSGRASPDTQYF	TGCAGTGCTAGAGGGACTAGCGGGAGGGCCTCCCCAGATACGCAGTATTTT
TRBJ1-5	-	TRBV12-3/TRBV12-4	15	-	CASSPTGSSNQPQHF	TGTGCCAGCAGCCCGACAGGTTCAAGCAATCAGCCCCAGCATTTT
TRBJ2-7	-	TRBV9	15	TRBD2	CASSDGPSGVYEQYF	TGTGCCAGCAGCGACGGACCCAGCGGGGTCTACGAGCAGTACTTC
TRBJ1-1	-	TRBV18	13	-	CAGGGGQNTEAFF	TGTGCCGGAGGAGGGGGACAGAACACTGAAGCTTTCTTT
TRBJ2-7	-	TRBV28	16	-	CASSSSDQVKSYEQYF	TGTGCCAGCAGCTCATCAGATCAGGTGAAATCCTACGAGCAGTACTTC
TRBJ2-3	-	TRBV6-5	16	TRBD1	CASSYRRGTGGDTQYF	TGTGCCAGCAGTTATCGCCGAGGGACAGGGGGAGATACGCAGTATTTT